This is a list of T cell receptor beta chains from one sample in a study of blood T cell repertoires in COVID-19. Sequenced by immunoSEQ multiplex PCR; TCRdb stores in-frame clones only, minus some. The repertoire includes about 270,000 clones, more than 80% of them detected once, and roughly 2.5% sits in the top ten. The sample consisted of PBMCs or T cells enriched from blood (not recorded which). Receptors were obtained from a young woman who had recovered from COVID-19. Both conserved end residues are part of each CDR3.

>TRBJ1-2|TRBV28
CASSSRTSNYGYTF
>TRBJ2-7|TRBV3-1/TRBV3-2
CASSQVPTEQYF
>TRBJ1-2|TRBV29-1
CSVMARDGYTF
>TRBJ1-1|TRBV2
CASTVGRVTEAFF
>TRBJ1-1|TRBV18
CASSLGQGRTEAFF
>TRBJ1-2|TRBV11-2
CASSLVAGPSYGYTF
>TRBJ2-7|TRBV6-5
CASKRGQHFYEQYF
>TRBJ1-4|TRBV28
CASSLVSNEKLFF
>TRBJ1-5|TRBV2
CASSVARGPNQPQHF
>TRBJ1-2|TRBV3-1/TRBV3-2
CASSQTPQGGYGYTF
>TRBJ1-1|TRBV2
CASSPDRTEAFF
>TRBJ1-2|TRBV6-1
CASSEFTIYGYTF
>TRBJ1-2|TRBV11-2
CASSLGPGAGYGYTF
>TRBJ1-1|TRBV12-3/TRBV12-4
CASGLQGRRPFF
>TRBJ2-2|TRBV3-1/TRBV3-2
CASSQGLRLLHTGELFF
>TRBJ1-1|TRBV5-1
CASSSLQGGWNTEAFF
>TRBJ1-2|TRBV13
CASSRGQGPFYGYTF
>TRBJ2-3|TRBV29-1
CSVPSGGADTQYF
>TRBJ2-7|TRBV4-1
CASSPSGTGFEQYF
>TRBJ2-1|TRBV28
CASSTYRGALLYNEQFF
>TRBJ1-4|TRBV2
CACETGTYEKLFF
>TRBJ1-2|TRBV27
CASKSGTGRYGYTF
>TRBJ2-3|TRBV6-5
CASKLAGTDTQYF